The T cell receptor beta chain described here comes from a study of sequential checkpoint blockade in melanoma. Overall study context: Each arm's sequence ended with maintenance nivolumab.

CDR1 is SEHNR, CDR2 FQNEAQ, per germline (reference sequence). After removal of 3 bases from V and 6 bases from J, the junction contained 0 bases not matched to a gene. The CDR3 consists of 12 residues. Using immunoSEQ multiplex PCR, the repertoire was profiled, and TCRdb retains in-frame clones only, with some absent. The sample records roughly 34,000 clones, 75% to 90% being singletons. Indicated treatment: randomized to nivolumab then ipilimumab (arm A) or the reverse (arm B). No patient had prior DNA-damaging chemotherapy. The genes are TRBV7-9 and TRBJ1-2; 8 bases are shared with TRBD1. The TCR comes from a human donor with melanoma. The sample was CD8+ T cells sorted from blood (inferred from file names), taken from a patient given nivolumab and ipilimumab in sequence. The CDR3 region is CASSLDRDGYTF. CDR3 coding DNA: TGTGCCAGCAGCTTGGACAGGGATGGCTACACCTTC.